This T cell receptor (beta chain) was sequenced in a study of T cell responses to AZD1222 COVID-19 vaccine (dated by TCRdb to the early 2020s). For the study in its entirety: AZD1222 recipients with second doses at about 4 weeks or about 12 weeks were pooled, because spike-specific TCR depth and breadth did not differ between schedules. A total of about 230 trial participants underwent TCR sequencing, of whom 200 to 220 received two doses of AZD1222 and approximately 25 received two doses of the MenACWY control vaccine. Trial participants were enrolled into age subgroups of 18-55, 56-69 and 70-plus years, which contained around 150, 29 and 61 TCR-sequenced participants, respectively. Broader findings and caveats from the paper: Participants were mostly white British and included more females than males, and it was suggested by the authors that clonal diversity may have been underestimated. Spike-specific TCR breadth and depth rose significantly after two AZD1222 doses compared with day 0 and with MenACWY recipients. No day 14 peak-response samples were available, so repertoires were characterized only after the peak T cell response. Epitopes outside the regions mutated in the B.1.351 and B.1.1.7 variants were reportedly recognized by nearly half of the unique spike-specific TCRs. Only six AZD1222 recipients were SARS-CoV-2 seropositive at baseline, limiting conclusions about previously exposed vaccinees. The 56-69-year group was small, and its depth increase did not reach significance, likely because of low power. The vaccine-associated CD4 TCRs covered the entire spike protein, and the dominant responses fell in regions 160-218 and 743-854.

The CDR3 regions of human TCRbeta chains were analyzed by immunosequencing. In the paper's pipeline: Repertoire TCRs were matched against a reference library of SARS-CoV-2-specific TCRs generated with the MIRA antigen-specificity platform. Breadth was defined as the fraction of unique TCRs that were SARS-CoV-2-associated, and depth was defined as the fraction of total T cells that were SARS-CoV-2-associated. Using the MIRA data, every spike-specific TCR was mapped to the spike region that the TCR reacted to and assigned to either a CD4 or a CD8 class. Log10-transformed breadth and depth values were compared by one-way ANOVA with Sidak's multiple comparisons tests. TCRdb stores this immuneACCESS table with in-frame sequences only. Part of the clones is absent; in the studies checked, under half of the shortfall reflects unresolved V genes, and no reason is known for the rest. V, J and clone size derive from that table, while D and trimming were established from the DNA sequence. The sample includes 95,000 to 150,000 clones, with roughly 88% observed a single time. The ten largest clones represent 5% to 7% of the sample.

The sample's time point label is to be understood as: baseline before first vaccination. Samples from vaccinated people were obtained from the UK trials COV001 and COV002, which included a single-blind randomized controlled phase 2/3 trial of AZD1222 (ChAdOx1 nCoV-19) in healthy adults. For TCRbeta chain sequencing, PBMC samples were collected from trial participants at day 0 and at day 28 after the second dose. About this clone itself: The antigen it binds to is not known. No base quality information exists; no much larger clone differs at one position.

The sequence derives from an adult in good health. The material was peripheral blood, obtained on day 0 of AZD1222 vaccination.

The DNA sequence is TGTGCCAGTATCGCACAGGGGGGCTCCTACAATGAGCAGTTCTTC. This encodes CASIAQGGSYNEQFF. This sequence uses TRBV19 and TRBJ2-1, and TRBD1 aligns with 8 junction nucleotides. CDR1 and CDR2, per the germline V gene (reference sequence), are LNHDA and SQIVND. The CDR3 has 15 amino acids, counting the end cysteine and phenylalanine. Kept here is only the CDR3 DNA, which spans 45 bases and is read in frame from base 1. Trimmed from V: 7 bases; trimmed from J: 0 bases; junction bases lacking a gene match: 5.